This T cell receptor beta chain was sequenced during a study of cytomegalovirus exposure and HLA in healthy donors. Study overall: An analysis done earlier identified about 120 million unique TCR beta sequences from 150 million to 200 million T cells.

13 Jbeta primers and 60 Vbeta primers were used for the PCR. Sequencing used immunoSEQ multiplex PCR; TCRdb keeps in-frame clones, though not all of them. Here the sample spans around 94,000 clones, around 84% being singletons. Input material: PBMCs. The source of this sequence is a man between 18 and 35 years old in good health and CMV-seronegative.

Here the CDR3 reads CASSLDLTWRTF. The CDR3 DNA is TGTGCCAGCAGCTTAGATCTCACCTGGAGGACCTTC. The gene calls are TRBV11-2 and TRBJ1-2; D is ambiguous. V lost 0 bases and J 14 bases, leaving 13 bases between the germline ends. There are 12 residues in the CDR3. Germline CDR1 and CDR2: SGHAT and FQNNGV. The full variable domain, in which reference TRBV11-2 and TRBJ1-2 provide the parts outside the CDR3, is EAGVAQSPRYKIIEKRQSVAFWCNPISGHATLYWYQQILGQGPKLLIQFQNNGVVDDSQLPKDRFSAERLKGVDSTLKIQPAKLEDSAVYLCASSLDLTWRTFGSGTRLTVV.